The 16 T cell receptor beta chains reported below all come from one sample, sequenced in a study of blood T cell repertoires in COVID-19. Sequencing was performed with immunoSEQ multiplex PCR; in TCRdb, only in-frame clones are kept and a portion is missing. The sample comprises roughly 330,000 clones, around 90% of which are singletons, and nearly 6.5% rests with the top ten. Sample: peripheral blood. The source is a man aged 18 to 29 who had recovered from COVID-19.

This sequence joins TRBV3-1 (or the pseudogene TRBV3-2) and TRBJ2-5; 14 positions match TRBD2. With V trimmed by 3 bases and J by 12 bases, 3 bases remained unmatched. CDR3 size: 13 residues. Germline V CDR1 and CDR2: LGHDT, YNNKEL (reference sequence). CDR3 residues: CASSQGTSGGEYF. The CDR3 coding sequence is TGTGCCAGCAGCCAGGGGACTAGCGGGGGAGAGTACTTC.

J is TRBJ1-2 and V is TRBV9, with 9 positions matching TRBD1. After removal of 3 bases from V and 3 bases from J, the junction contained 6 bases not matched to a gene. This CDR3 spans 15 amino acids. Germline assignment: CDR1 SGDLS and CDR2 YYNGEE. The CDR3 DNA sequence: TGTGCCAGCAGCGCCGGGACAGGGATCGACTATGGCTACACCTTC. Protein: CASSAGTGIDYGYTF. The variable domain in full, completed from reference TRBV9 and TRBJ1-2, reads DSGVTQTPKHLITATGQRVTLRCSPRSGDLSVYWYQQSLDQGLQFLIQYYNGEERAKGNILERFSAQQFPDLHSELNLSSLELGDSALYFCASSAGTGIDYGYTFGSGTRLTVV.

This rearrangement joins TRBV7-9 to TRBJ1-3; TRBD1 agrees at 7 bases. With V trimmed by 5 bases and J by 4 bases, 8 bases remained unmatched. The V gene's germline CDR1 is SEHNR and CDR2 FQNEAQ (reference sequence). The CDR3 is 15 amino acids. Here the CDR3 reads CASSLDREIGNTIYF. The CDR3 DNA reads TGTGCCAGCAGCCTCGACAGGGAAATAGGAAACACCATATATTTT.

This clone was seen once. The CDR3 coding sequence is TGCGCCAGCAGTGAGACTAGCGGGGCCTACAATGAGCAGTTCTTC. This encodes CASSETSGAYNEQFF. The chain carries TRBV10-2 and TRBJ2-1, with TRBD2 matching over 10 bases. The trim removed 2 bases at V and 2 bases at J, leaving 0 bases unmatched. The CDR3 is 15 residues long. In germline, CDR1 is WSHSY, CDR2 SAAADI.

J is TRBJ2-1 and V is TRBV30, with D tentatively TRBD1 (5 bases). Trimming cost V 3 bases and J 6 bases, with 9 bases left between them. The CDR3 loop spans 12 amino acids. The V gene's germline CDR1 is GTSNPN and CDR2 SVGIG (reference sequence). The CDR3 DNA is TGTGCCTGGAGCTCAGGGCCCAATGAGCAGTTCTTC. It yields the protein CAWSSGPNEQFF.

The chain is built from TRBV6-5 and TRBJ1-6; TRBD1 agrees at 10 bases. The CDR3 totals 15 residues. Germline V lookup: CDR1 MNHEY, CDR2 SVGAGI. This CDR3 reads CAQDRGHLGVSPLHF. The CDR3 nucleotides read TGTGCGCAAGACAGGGGGCATCTAGGGGTTTCACCCCTCCACTTT.

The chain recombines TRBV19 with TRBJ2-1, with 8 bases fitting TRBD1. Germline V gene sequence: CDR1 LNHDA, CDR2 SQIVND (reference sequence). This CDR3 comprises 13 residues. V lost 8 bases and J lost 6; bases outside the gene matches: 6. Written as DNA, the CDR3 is TGTGCCAGTTGGGGACAGGAACGCAATGAGCAGTTCTTC. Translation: CASWGQERNEQFF. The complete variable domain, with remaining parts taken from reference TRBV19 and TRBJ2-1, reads DGGITQSPKYLFRKEGQNVTLSCEQNLNHDAMYWYRQDPGQGLRLIYYSQIVNDFQKGDIAEGYSVSREKKESFPLTVTSAQKNPTAFYLCASWGQERNEQFFGPGTRLTVL.

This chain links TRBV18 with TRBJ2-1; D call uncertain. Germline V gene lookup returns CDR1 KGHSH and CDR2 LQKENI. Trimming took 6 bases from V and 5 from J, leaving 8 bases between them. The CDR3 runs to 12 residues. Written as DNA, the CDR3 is TGTGCCAGCTCCGGGTTGAACAATGAGCAGTTCTTC. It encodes CASSGLNNEQFF.

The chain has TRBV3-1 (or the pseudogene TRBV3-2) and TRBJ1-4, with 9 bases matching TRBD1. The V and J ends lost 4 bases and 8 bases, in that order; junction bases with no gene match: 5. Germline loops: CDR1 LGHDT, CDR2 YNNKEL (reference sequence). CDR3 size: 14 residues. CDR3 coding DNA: TGTGCCAGCAGCCGGACAGGGGTTGGGGAAAAACTGTTTTTT. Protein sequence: CASSRTGVGEKLFF.

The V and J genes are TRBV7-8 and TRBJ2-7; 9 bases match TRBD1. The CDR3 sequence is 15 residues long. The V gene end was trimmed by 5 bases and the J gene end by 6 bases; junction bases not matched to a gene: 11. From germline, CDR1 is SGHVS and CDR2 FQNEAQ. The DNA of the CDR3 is TGTGCCAGCAGCGGTCCGGGACAGGGTCCCTCCGAGCAGTACTTC. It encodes CASSGPGQGPSEQYF.

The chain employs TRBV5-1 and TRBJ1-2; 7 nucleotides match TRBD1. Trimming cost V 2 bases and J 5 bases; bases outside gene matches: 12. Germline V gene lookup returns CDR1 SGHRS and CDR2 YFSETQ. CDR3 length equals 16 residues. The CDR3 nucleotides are TGCGCCAGCAGCTTAGGGGACAGCTCTCAGGGGTATGGCTACACCTTC. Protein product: CASSLGDSSQGYGYTF.

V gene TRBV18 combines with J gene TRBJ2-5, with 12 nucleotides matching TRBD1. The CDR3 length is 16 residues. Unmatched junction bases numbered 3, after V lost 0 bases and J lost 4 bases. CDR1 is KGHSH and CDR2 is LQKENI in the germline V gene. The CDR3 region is CASSPPGTGGTETQYF. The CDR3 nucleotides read TGTGCCAGCTCACCACCCGGGACAGGGGGCACAGAGACCCAGTACTTC. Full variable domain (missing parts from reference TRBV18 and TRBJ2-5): NAGVMQNPRHLVRRRGQEARLRCSPMKGHSHVYWYRQLPEEGLKFMVYLQKENIIDESGMPKERFSAEFPKEGPSILRIQQVVRGDSAAYFCASSPPGTGGTETQYFGPGTRLLVL.

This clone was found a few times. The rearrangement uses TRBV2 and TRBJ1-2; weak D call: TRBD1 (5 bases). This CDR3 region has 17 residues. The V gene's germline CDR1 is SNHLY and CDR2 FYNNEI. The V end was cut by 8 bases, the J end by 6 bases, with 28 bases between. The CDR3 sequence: CASQRDLRVYQLNGYTF. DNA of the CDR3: TGTGCCAGCCAACGAGACCTCAGGGTATACCAATTAAATGGCTACACCTTC.

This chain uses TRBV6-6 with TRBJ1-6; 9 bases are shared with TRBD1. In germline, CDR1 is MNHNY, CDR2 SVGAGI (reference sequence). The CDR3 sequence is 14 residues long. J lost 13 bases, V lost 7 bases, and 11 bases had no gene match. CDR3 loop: CASTPQDRGVPLHF. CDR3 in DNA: TGTGCCAGCACCCCACAGGACAGGGGAGTCCCCCTCCACTTT.

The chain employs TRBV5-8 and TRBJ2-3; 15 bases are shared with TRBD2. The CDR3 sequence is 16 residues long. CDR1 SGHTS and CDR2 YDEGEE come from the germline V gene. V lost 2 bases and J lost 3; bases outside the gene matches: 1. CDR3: CASSFGLAGGTDTQYF. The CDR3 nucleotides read TGTGCCAGCAGCTTCGGACTAGCGGGGGGGACAGATACGCAGTATTTT.

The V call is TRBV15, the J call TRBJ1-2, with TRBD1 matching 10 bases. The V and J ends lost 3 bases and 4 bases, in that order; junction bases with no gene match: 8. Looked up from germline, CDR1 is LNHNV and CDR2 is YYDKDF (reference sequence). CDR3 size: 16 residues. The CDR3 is CATSRGRTGGLYGYTF. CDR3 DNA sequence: TGTGCCACCAGCAGGGGGAGGACAGGGGGTCTCTATGGCTACACCTTC.